The 23 T cell receptor beta chains below all came from one sample that was sequenced in a study of T cells after yellow fever vaccination. TCRdb reprocessed the 5' RACE reads with MiXCR, giving one entry per CDR3 protein. The table shows hundreds of thousands of distinct CDR3 sequences, with approximately 13% occurring only once. The input for sequencing was PBMCs, taken on the day of the yellow fever booster vaccination. The receptor source for this set is a man aged 30 to 39 who received the YFV17D yellow fever vaccine.

The chain employs TRBV6-1 and TRBJ2-7; possible D gene TRBD2, 5 bases. The germline V gene has CDR1 MNHNS and CDR2 SASEGT. There are 13 residues in the CDR3. V lost 6 bases and J lost 0, with 9 bases in between. Written as DNA, the CDR3 is TGTGCCAGCAGCAGCGGATTCTCCTACGAGCAGTACTTC. Translating it yields CASSSGFSYEQYF.

This chain uses TRBV12-5 with TRBJ2-3; no reliable D call. Germline V gene sequence: CDR1 LGHNT, CDR2 FRNRAP. This CDR3 comprises 13 residues. With 3 bases removed from V and 2 bases from J, the gap between germline ends came to 6 bases. The CDR3 nucleotides read TGTGCTAGTGGTTTCGGAGTCACAGATACGCAGTATTTT. Amino acids: CASGFGVTDTQYF.

In this sample, this clonotype turned up many times. V is TRBV20-1 and J is TRBJ2-7; D possibly matches TRBD1 or TRBD2 (5 bases each). Germline CDR1 and CDR2: DFQATT and SNEGSKA (reference sequence). This CDR3 is built from 13 residues. The V and J ends lost 6 bases and 0 bases respectively, with 12 bases between them. This CDR3 reads CSALGPDSYEQYF. The CDR3 coding sequence is TGCAGTGCCCTGGGACCCGACTCCTACGAGCAGTACTTC.

This clonotype was detected a few times. The rearrangement links TRBV6-1 to TRBJ2-1; TRBD1 is a possible D gene (6 bases). The CDR3 has 15 residues. Germline CDR1 MNHNS, CDR2 SASEGT. Trimming left V 6 bases short and J 6 bases short, with 18 bases between. The CDR3 DNA reads as TGTGCCAGCAGCCCAATCCTACAGGGTCCCAATGAGCAGTTCTTC. Protein sequence: CASSPILQGPNEQFF.

In this sample, this clonotype turned up many times. The chain carries TRBV20-1 and TRBJ1-5; TRBD1 matches at 7 bases. The CDR3 spans 14 residues. Germline assignment: CDR1 DFQATT and CDR2 SNEGSKA (reference sequence). V shed 3 bases, J shed 4 bases, and the junction held 6 bases outside the gene matches. The CDR3 region is CSASAGTVNQPQHF. CDR3 coding DNA: TGCAGTGCTAGTGCCGGGACAGTGAATCAGCCCCAGCATTTT.

This chain joins TRBV9 and TRBJ2-1; 9 bases fit TRBD1. CDR1 is SGDLS, CDR2 YYNGEE, per germline. Trimming took 1 base from V and 6 from J; bases not matched to a gene: 11. This CDR3 contains 17 residues. This CDR3 reads CASSVSSGTGIGNEQFF. The DNA for the CDR3 is TGTGCCAGCAGCGTATCGTCCGGGACAGGGATCGGCAATGAGCAGTTCTTC.

The chain has TRBV20-1 and TRBJ1-1; 7 bases are a match to TRBD1. Germline V CDR1 and CDR2: DFQATT, SNEGSKA (reference sequence). The CDR3 is 13 amino acids. Germline trimming cut 3 bases from V and 1 base from J; bases unmatched to any gene: 2. The CDR3 loop is CSARDRRNTEAFF. For the CDR3, the DNA is TGCAGTGCTAGGGACAGGAGGAACACTGAAGCTTTCTTT.

This rearrangement joins TRBV5-1 to TRBJ2-1; 7 positions agree with TRBD2. CDR3 length equals 17 residues. The junction had 15 bases not matched to a gene; V was cut back by 4 bases and J by 5 bases. Germline V gene data show CDR1 as SGHRS and CDR2 as YFSETQ. CDR3 nucleotides: TGCGCCAGCAGCACCTTCACAAGAGCGGGAAAGAACAATGAGCAGTTCTTC. Encoded protein: CASSTFTRAGKNNEQFF.

The V gene is TRBV20-1, the J gene TRBJ1-5, with D possibly matching TRBD1 (6 bases). CDR3 length: 15 residues. The V end was cut by 3 bases, the J end by 0 bases, with 12 bases between. The V gene's germline CDR1 is DFQATT and CDR2 SNEGSKA (reference sequence). The CDR3 coding sequence is TGCAGTGCTAGCGTGACAGGCTATAGCAATCAGCCCCAGCATTTT. Encoded protein: CSASVTGYSNQPQHF.

The CDR3 is CASSAGLAGGSYNEQFF. The CDR3 coding sequence is TGTGCCAGCAGCGCCGGACTAGCGGGAGGGTCCTACAATGAGCAGTTCTTC. V gene TRBV9 combines with J gene TRBJ2-1; 15 bases agree with TRBD2. Germline V gene sequence: CDR1 SGDLS, CDR2 YYNGEE. V shed 3 bases, J shed 1 base, and the junction held 2 bases outside the gene matches. CDR3 length: 17 residues.

The table lists this clonotype with a few counts. The chain combines TRBV5-1 with TRBJ2-3; D unclear. Germline V gene lookup returns CDR1 SGHRS and CDR2 YFSETQ. The V and J ends lost 2 bases and 4 bases respectively, with 11 bases between them. The CDR3 extends over 14 amino acids. CDR3 coding DNA: TGCGCCAGCAGCTTACAGTCTTCTGCAGATACGCAGTATTTT. It translates to CASSLQSSADTQYF. Supplemented by reference TRBV5-1 and TRBJ2-3, the full variable domain reads KAGVTQTPRYLIKTRGQQVTLSCSPISGHRSVSWYQQTPGQGLQFLFEYFSETQRNKGNFPGRFSGRQFSNSRSEMNVSTLELGDSALYLCASSLQSSADTQYFGPGTRLTVL.

The genes are TRBV7-2 and TRBJ2-3; weak D call: TRBD1 (6 bases). Trimming stripped 0 bases from V and 6 bases from J, with 10 bases between. This CDR3 contains 14 residues. Germline CDR1 reads SGHTA; CDR2 reads FQGNSA. The CDR3, as DNA: TGTGCCAGCAGCTTAGCGGGACAAATCGATACGCAGTATTTT. Protein product: CASSLAGQIDTQYF.

This clonotype was detected only a few times. This rearrangement joins TRBV25-1 to TRBJ1-2; D is perhaps TRBD1 (5 bases). Germline V lookup: CDR1 MGHDK, CDR2 SYGVNS. The CDR3 totals 13 residues. Trimming stripped 6 bases from V and 3 bases from J, with 11 bases between. The CDR3 sequence is CASRPDTDYGYTF. In DNA form, the CDR3 reads TGTGCCAGCAGACCGGACACGGACTATGGCTACACCTTC.

The chain links TRBV20-1 to TRBJ2-1; 8 bases line up with TRBD2. Per the germline V gene, CDR1 is DFQATT and CDR2 is SNEGSKA (reference sequence). The CDR3 extends over 16 amino acids. With V trimmed by 1 base and J by 2 bases, 7 bases remained unmatched. The CDR3: CSARGGTSGTYNEQFF. The CDR3 DNA reads TGCAGTGCTAGAGGTGGTACTAGCGGAACCTACAATGAGCAGTTCTTC.

The chain carries TRBV15 and TRBJ1-4, with D unresolved. V lost 6 bases and J 3 bases, leaving 14 bases between the germline ends. Germline V gene data show CDR1 as LNHNV and CDR2 as YYDKDF (reference sequence). CDR3 length: 15 amino acids. The CDR3 sequence is CATRDIRPPNEKLFF. DNA for the CDR3: TGTGCCACCAGGGATATTCGGCCCCCTAATGAAAAACTGTTTTTT.

V and J are TRBV4-3 and TRBJ2-1; D is undetermined. The CDR3 extends over 16 amino acids. Trimming stripped 0 bases from V and 4 bases from J, with 13 bases between. The germline V gene encodes CDR1 LGHNA and CDR2 YSLEER. This CDR3 reads CASSQERIGLYNEQFF. The CDR3 region has the DNA TGCGCCAGCAGCCAAGAGAGAATTGGGCTGTACAATGAGCAGTTCTTC.

The V and J genes are TRBV27 and TRBJ2-1; unclear D gene. Trimming stripped 7 bases from V and 6 bases from J, with 19 bases between. The CDR3 is 15 amino acids. Germline V CDR1 and CDR2: MNHEY, SMNVEV (reference sequence). The CDR3 DNA reads TGTGCCAGCACTAGTGTCCCACAAGGGCTCAATGAGCAGTTCTTC. Amino acids: CASTSVPQGLNEQFF.

The chain has TRBV29-1 and TRBJ2-1; D is uncertain. This CDR3 is built from 16 residues. Per germline, CDR1 SQVTM and CDR2 ANQGSEA. The germline V and J ends were trimmed by 0 bases and 0 bases, with 12 bases remaining between them. CDR3 loop: CSVEDPAKSSYNEQFF. The CDR3 bases are TGCAGCGTTGAAGATCCGGCCAAGAGCTCCTACAATGAGCAGTTCTTC.

The chain couples TRBV4-3 to TRBJ2-7; 8 nucleotides match TRBD2. Germline CDR1 and CDR2: LGHNA and YSLEER. V shed 0 bases, J shed 0 bases, and the junction held 7 bases outside the gene matches. This CDR3 contains 17 residues. The CDR3 region has the DNA TGCGCCAGCAGCCAAGAAATACTAGCGGCGAGCTCCTACGAGCAGTACTTC. This codes for CASSQEILAASSYEQYF.

This clonotype was found a few times. The chain has TRBV20-1 and TRBJ2-1, with TRBD2 matching 12 bases. Trimming cost V 2 bases and J 8 bases; bases outside gene matches: 4. The V gene's germline CDR1 is DFQATT and CDR2 SNEGSKA (reference sequence). The CDR3 length is 14 residues. The CDR3 DNA reads TGCAGTGCTAGACTAGCGGGAGGGCCGGATGAGCAGTTCTTC. It translates to CSARLAGGPDEQFF.

The chain uses TRBV20-1 and TRBJ2-7; D perhaps matches TRBD2 (5 bases). This CDR3 contains 11 residues. Germline lookup yields CDR1 DFQATT and CDR2 SNEGSKA (reference sequence). CDR3 sequence: CSPSGIYEQYF. DNA for the CDR3: TGCAGCCCTTCCGGGATCTACGAGCAGTACTTC.

V usage is TRBV3-1 and J usage is TRBJ1-1; D gene unclear. Trimming cost V 4 bases and J 1 base, with 10 bases left between them. In germline, CDR1 is LGHDT, CDR2 YNNKEL (reference sequence). This CDR3 contains 14 residues. The CDR3 DNA reads TGTGCCAGCAGCCCTGACGGTGGGAACACTGAAGCTTTCTTT. Amino acids: CASSPDGGNTEAFF.

The V call is TRBV28, the J call TRBJ2-5, with a possible D match to TRBD2 (6 bases). The CDR3 is made up of 13 amino acids. Deletions cut 6 bases from V and 1 base from J, with 9 bases between. The germline CDR1 and CDR2 sequences are MDHEN and SYDVKM. Written as DNA, the CDR3 is TGTGCCAGCAGGGGGGGTCTCCAAGAGACCCAGTACTTC. Its protein product is CASRGGLQETQYF. Full variable domain (remainder filled in from reference TRBV28 and TRBJ2-5): DVKVTQSSRYLVKRTGEKVFLECVQDMDHENMFWYRQDPGLGLRLIYFSYDVKMKEKGDIPEGYSVSREKKERFSLILESASTNQTSMYLCASRGGLQETQYFGPGTRLLVL.